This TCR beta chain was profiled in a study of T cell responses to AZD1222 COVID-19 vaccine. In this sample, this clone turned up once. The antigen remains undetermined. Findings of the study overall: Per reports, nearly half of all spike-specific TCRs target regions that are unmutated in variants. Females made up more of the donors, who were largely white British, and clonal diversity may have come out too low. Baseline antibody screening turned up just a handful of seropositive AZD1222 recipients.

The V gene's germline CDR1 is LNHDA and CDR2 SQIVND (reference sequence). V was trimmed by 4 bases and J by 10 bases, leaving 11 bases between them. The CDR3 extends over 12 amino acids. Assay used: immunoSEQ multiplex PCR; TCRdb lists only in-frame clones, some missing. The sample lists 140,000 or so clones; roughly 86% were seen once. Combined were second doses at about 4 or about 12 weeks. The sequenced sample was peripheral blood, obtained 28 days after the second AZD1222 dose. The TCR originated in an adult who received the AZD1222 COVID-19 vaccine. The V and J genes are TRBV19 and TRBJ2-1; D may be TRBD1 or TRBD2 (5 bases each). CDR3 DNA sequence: TGTGCCAGTAGTACCCGGGGCGGCGAGCAGTTCTTC. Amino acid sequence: CASSTRGGEQFF.